This T cell receptor (beta chain) stems from a study of shared clonotypes between healthy human individuals. Study outcomes and limitations: In general, naive subsets displayed greater estimated richness than memory subsets did.

With respect to this clone: As yet, its antigen is unknown. An end of the junction differs from the germline gene, which may be a read error.

Germline-derived CDR1 and CDR2 are SEHNR and FQNEAQ (reference sequence). CDR3 length equals 18 residues. The naive CD8 subset, CD45RO-negative cells positively selected for CCR7, excluded terminally differentiated effector memory CD45RA+ cells. Sorted subsets were amplified in replicate PCRs using around 200 ng DNA, around 30,000 T cell genomes. Measured with immunoSEQ multiplex PCR; TCRdb has only the in-frame clones, and not every one. Found here are approximately 2,200,000 clones, roughly 91% of them singletons; the top ten hold over 1.5%. This receptor was taken from a man younger than 30 in good health. Some clones in this sample may be carry-over from other donors' samples. What was sequenced was naive CD8+ T cells from PBMCs. The chain has TRBV7-9 and TRBJ2-3; 10 bases fit TRBD2. The CDR3 DNA reads as TGTGCCAGCAGCCTAGCGGGAGTTGGATCGTTGGTTGAAGATACGCAGTATTTT. This translates into CASSLAGVGSLVEDTQYF.